This T cell receptor beta chain comes out of a study of T cell responses to AZD1222 COVID-19 vaccine. Notes on the study in general: The donors showed a predominance of white British ancestry and of females, with possible underestimation of clonal diversity.

For this clone: Its specificity is unknown.

There are 13 residues in the CDR3. The V end lost 6 bases, the J end lost 1 base, and 8 bases lay between the germline ends. CDR1 is LGHNA, CDR2 YSLEER, per germline. TCRdb's copy holds only in-frame clones and misses some; the assay was immunoSEQ multiplex PCR. Of about 200,000 clones detected, over 85% appear once; the ten largest clones hold 3.6%. The clonotype originates from an adult who received the MenACWY meningococcal vaccine as a control. The V gene is TRBV4-3, the J gene TRBJ2-3; D is unresolved. The sequenced sample was peripheral blood, obtained 28 days after the second dose of the MenACWY control vaccine. The DNA of the CDR3 is TGCGCCAGCAGTTCCCAGCGCACAGATACGCAGTATTTT. This encodes CASSSQRTDTQYF.